Listed below are T cell receptor beta chains from one sample, sequenced in a study of PD-L1 blockade in urothelial cancer. The data were produced by immunoSEQ multiplex PCR, yet TCRdb's version contains in-frame clones alone and is incomplete. The table shows approximately 72,000 clones, with roughly 86% occurring only once. Sequenced material: PBMCs, taken around atezolizumab (anti-PD-L1) treatment. These receptors were taken from a man aged 55 to 70 with urothelial cancer. CDR3s include the opening cysteine and the closing phenylalanine or tryptophan. A D gene is named only where the DNA matches it firmly. Some rows mark clone size as missing; the rest say once, few, many or name a class of expanded clone.

d_gene | j_gene | v_gene | abundance | CDR3nt | CDR3aa
TRBD1 | TRBJ1-1 | TRBV7-3 | few | TGTGCCAGCAGCTTAAGTTCAGGGGGGAACACTGAAGCTTTCTTT | CASSLSSGGNTEAFF
- | TRBJ2-5 | TRBV5-8 | few | TGTGCCAGCAGCCTCCGGGACACGTACCAAGAGACCCAGTACTTC | CASSLRDTYQETQYF
TRBD1 | TRBJ1-5 | TRBV19 | - | TGTGCCAGTAGCGACCAACAGGGGGAGGGACAGCCCCAGCATTTT | CASSDQQGEGQPQHF
TRBD1 | TRBJ1-6 | TRBV11-2 | - | TGTGCCAGCAGCTTATACCCAGGGGGCCTATCGAATTCACCCCTCCACTTT | CASSLYPGGLSNSPLHF
- | TRBJ1-2 | TRBV5-1 | - | TGCGCCAGCAGCTCCAGGGGTTGGTATGGCTACACCTTC | CASSSRGWYGYTF
TRBD2 | TRBJ2-7 | TRBV2 | - | TGTGCCAGCAGAGACCGACCCAGCGGGGGGCCCTCCTACGAGCAGTACTTC | CASRDRPSGGPSYEQYF
TRBD1 | TRBJ2-4 | TRBV30 | few | TGTGCCTGGAGTAGAGGACAGGGGCAAAACATTCAGTACTTC | CAWSRGQGQNIQYF
TRBD1 | TRBJ2-7 | TRBV27 | - | TGTGCCAGCAGTTTAACGGGACAGGGGGCTTACGAGCAGTACTTC | CASSLTGQGAYEQYF
TRBD2 | TRBJ2-5 | TRBV2 | - | TGTGCCAGCAGCCTTACGGGGGGGGAGGAGACCCAGTACTTC | CASSLTGGEETQYF
TRBD1 | TRBJ2-7 | TRBV9 | - | TGTGCCAGCAGCGCCCTTCCCGGGACAGGGGACTACGAGCAGTACTTC | CASSALPGTGDYEQYF
TRBD2 | TRBJ2-1 | TRBV10-3 | - | TGTGCCATCAACCACGGACTAGCGGGGGACTACAATGAGCAGTTCTTC | CAINHGLAGDYNEQFF
- | TRBJ1-6 | TRBV4-2 | - | TGTGCCAGCAGCCAAGATCGGACAACCTATAATTCACCCCTCCACTTT | CASSQDRTTYNSPLHF
- | TRBJ2-3 | TRBV7-2 | - | TGTGCCAGCAGCTTAGTTGGGGGCTTTAGCACAGATACGCAGTATTTT | CASSLVGGFSTDTQYF
- | TRBJ1-1 | TRBV5-4 | - | TGTGCCAGCAGCTTGGGAACGTCGAGGGTAGGCAGGAACACTGAAGCTTTCTTT | CASSLGTSRVGRNTEAFF
- | TRBJ2-7 | TRBV19 | - | TGTGCCAGTAGTATCGTTGCCAAACAGGACTACGAGCAGTACTTC | CASSIVAKQDYEQYF
TRBD1 | TRBJ1-5 | TRBV28 | - | TGTGCCAGCAGTTTCCCTGGACAGGGGCCGCTTTCTAATCAGCCCCAGCATTTT | CASSFPGQGPLSNQPQHF
TRBD1 | TRBJ1-5 | TRBV19 | once | TGTGCCAGTAGTTTCCTTCTTCCGGGACAGGGATATAGCAATCAGCCCCAGCATTTT | CASSFLLPGQGYSNQPQHF
- | TRBJ1-2 | TRBV7-2 | - | TGTGCCAGCAGACCCGGGCCTCAGGGCTATGGCTACACCTTC | CASRPGPQGYGYTF
TRBD2 | TRBJ2-7 | TRBV6-5 | - | TGTGCCAGCAGTCCCCGCAGCGGGGGGAACTACGAGCAGTACTTC | CASSPRSGGNYEQYF
TRBD2 | TRBJ2-7 | TRBV11-2 | - | TGTGCCAGCGGGGGGGGAGGCCACGAGCAGTACTTC | CASGGGGHEQYF
- | TRBJ1-2 | TRBV11-2 | once | TGTGCCAGCAGCTTAGTGGCAGGGTGGGCCTATGGCTACACCTTC | CASSLVAGWAYGYTF
- | TRBJ1-2 | TRBV7-3 | few | TGTGCCAGCAGCCCAGGCATGGTGCTCTATGGCTACACCTTC | CASSPGMVLYGYTF
- | TRBJ1-4 | TRBV6-1 | - | TGTGCCAGCAGTGAAGCTCTACGGGGGTCGAGGGAAAAACTGTTTTTT | CASSEALRGSREKLFF
- | TRBJ2-1 | TRBV6-5 | - | TGTGCCAGCAGTTACGCCGGGAATCGGGTGTTTGAGCAGTTCTTC | CASSYAGNRVFEQFF
- | TRBJ1-5 | TRBV7-9 | once | TGTGCCAGCAGCAACGACAGCCGATGGGAGCCCCAGCATTTT | CASSNDSRWEPQHF
- | TRBJ1-2 | TRBV5-4 | - | TGTGCCAGCAGCTCTACGGGGGTCTATGGCTACACCTTC | CASSSTGVYGYTF
TRBD1 | TRBJ1-1 | TRBV5-1 | - | TGCGCCAGCAGCTTGGTTCCCGGGACAGGGAACACTGAAGCTTTCTTT | CASSLVPGTGNTEAFF
- | TRBJ1-5 | TRBV6-1 | - | TGTGCCAGCAGTGTCAGGGATCTCAATCAGCCCCAGCATTTT | CASSVRDLNQPQHF
- | TRBJ1-2 | TRBV30 | once | TGTGCCTGGAGTGTAGGAGGGAGCCATGGCTACACCTTC | CAWSVGGSHGYTF
- | TRBJ1-5 | TRBV30 | - | TGTGCCTGGAATCAGGGACACTCGAGCCACAATCAGCCCCAGCATTTT | CAWNQGHSSHNQPQHF
- | TRBJ2-5 | TRBV5-8 | - | TGTGCCAGCAGCCCGGGTTCGGGGAACTTTCAAGAGACCCAGTACTTC | CASSPGSGNFQETQYF
TRBD2 | TRBJ2-5 | TRBV6-5 | - | TGTGCCAGCAGTTCTCTCATTCGGGGGGACGGGGAGACCCAGTACTTC | CASSSLIRGDGETQYF
TRBD1 | TRBJ1-1 | TRBV6-1 | - | TGTGCCAGCAGTGTCAAGACAGGGCAGGTTGAAGCTTTCTTT | CASSVKTGQVEAFF
- | TRBJ1-1 | TRBV7-8 | - | TGTGCCAGCAGCTTAGAGGCCGCGGGAACTGAAGCTTTCTTT | CASSLEAAGTEAFF
TRBD1 | TRBJ2-7 | TRBV5-4 | - | TGTGCCAGCAGCTTGAACAGGGGGCTAAACGAGCAGTACTTC | CASSLNRGLNEQYF
- | TRBJ2-5 | TRBV7-3 | - | TGTGCCAGCAGCAGGTATTGGGGAGTTGGAGAGACCCAGTACTTC | CASSRYWGVGETQYF
- | TRBJ1-3 | TRBV1 | - | TGCACCACCCAACAGGAACCTTCTGGAAACACCATATATTTT | CTTQQEPSGNTIYF
- | TRBJ2-7 | TRBV5-8 | - | TGTGCCAGCAGCTTGGAACAGGCCGTCCAGGAGCAGTACTTC | CASSLEQAVQEQYF
- | TRBJ2-2 | TRBV5-1 | - | TGCGCCAGCAGCTTGACGGGGACGAACACCGGGGAGCTGTTTTTT | CASSLTGTNTGELFF
- | TRBJ1-1 | TRBV14 | - | TGTGCCAGCAGCCTTGAGATGAACACTGAAGCTTTCTTT | CASSLEMNTEAFF
- | TRBJ2-4 | TRBV11-2 | - | TGTGCCAGCAGCTTAGATAACCGGCTCGGGGGAGCCAAAAACATTCAGTACTTC | CASSLDNRLGGAKNIQYF
- | TRBJ1-2 | TRBV30 | - | TGTGCCTGGAGTAGGCCCCTAGCTAACTATGGCTACACCTTC | CAWSRPLANYGYTF
TRBD1 | TRBJ2-7 | TRBV5-1 | - | TGCGCCAGCAGCCCAGGGGGGGGACAGGGGGGAGAGCAGTACTTC | CASSPGGGQGGEQYF
- | TRBJ2-3 | TRBV5-1 | - | TGCGCCAGCAGCTTGTTACAGAGCACAGATACGCAGTATTTT | CASSLLQSTDTQYF
TRBD2 | TRBJ2-5 | TRBV11-1 | - | TGTGCCAGCAGCAAGAGACTAGCGGGGGGTGAAGAGACCCAGTACTTC | CASSKRLAGGEETQYF
TRBD1 | TRBJ2-7 | TRBV11-2 | - | TGTGCCAGCAGCTTTACAGGGGTCGAGCAGTACTTC | CASSFTGVEQYF
- | TRBJ1-2 | TRBV30 | few | TGTGCCTGGAAGAATAGGGGGTTTTATGGCTACACCTTC | CAWKNRGFYGYTF
TRBD1 | TRBJ2-7 | TRBV5-5 | - | TGTGCCAGCAGCCGCGCCGACAGGGGGTGGAACGAGCAGTACTTC | CASSRADRGWNEQYF
TRBD1 | TRBJ2-7 | TRBV7-8 | - | TGTGCCAGCAGCTTAGGAGCAGGGGGTGTTTACTACGAGCAGTACTTC | CASSLGAGGVYYEQYF
- | TRBJ2-5 | TRBV21-1 | - | TGTGCCAGCAGCAAGGGCACATGGACAGCCCAAGAGACCCAGTACTTC | CASSKGTWTAQETQYF
- | TRBJ2-3 | TRBV11-3 | - | TGTGCCAGCAGCTCATTAGGGGGTCCGACAGATACGCAGTATTTT | CASSSLGGPTDTQYF
- | TRBJ1-6 | TRBV9 | few | TGTGCCAGCAGCCCTCAGGCCTCGAATTCACCCCTCCACTTT | CASSPQASNSPLHF
TRBD1 | TRBJ2-5 | TRBV30 | - | TGTGCCTGGAGTCGAGGACAGGGTATCGAGACCCAGTACTTC | CAWSRGQGIETQYF